The clone carrying this T cell receptor (beta chain) came up many times. The antigen is undetermined. The read halts 3 residues ahead of the CDR3 end, with the missing end drawn from the germline J gene. The V gene end was trimmed by 3 bases and the J gene end by 7 bases; junction bases not matched to a gene: 15. In germline, CDR1 is KGHSH, CDR2 LQKENI. CDR3 size: 18 residues. Of CVID subjects, more than twelve were female and 29 male, mean age about 37. No CVID subject was ill or on immunomodulatory drugs when sampled. These data belong to a study of T cell clonality in common variable immunodeficiency. Study-wide findings and caveats: Common variable immunodeficiency TCR beta sequences reportedly had fewer deletions and N-nucleotide insertions.

The method was immunoSEQ multiplex PCR; TCRdb's version includes in-frame clones alone and lacks a portion of them. The repertoire consists of 25,000 to 30,000 clones, none detected only once. The gene calls are TRBV18 and TRBJ1-4, with 9 bases identical to TRBD1. Input material: peripheral blood mononuclear cells. The receptor comes from a human donor with common variable immunodeficiency. The CDR3 reads CASSPSTGQGFSGEKLFF. The sequenced part of the CDR3 DNA is TGTGCCAGCTCACCCTCGACGGGACAGGGATTTTCTGGTGAAAAA.